The 26 T cell receptor beta chains reported below all come from one sample, sequenced in a study of T cell responses to AZD1222 COVID-19 vaccine. Method: immunoSEQ multiplex PCR; TCRdb's copy keeps in-frame clones and lacks some. In the table there are 56,000 or so clones, 88% of which are singletons. Sequenced material: peripheral blood, taken on day 0 of AZD1222 vaccination. These receptors all stem from an adult in good health.

The chain carries TRBV4-3 and TRBJ2-7, with D perhaps TRBD1 or TRBD2 (5 bases each). CDR1 and CDR2 from the germline V gene are LGHNA and YSLEER. The CDR3 is 15 residues long. The V end lost 0 bases, the J end lost 7 bases, and 16 bases lay between the germline ends. CDR3 residues: CASSQDWGPEGEQYF. DNA of the CDR3: TGCGCCAGCAGCCAAGATTGGGGACCCGAGGGGGAGCAGTACTTC.

V is TRBV5-4 and J is TRBJ2-7; no clear D gene. Germline CDR1 reads SGHNT; CDR2 reads YYREEE (reference sequence). V was clipped by 0 bases and J by 2 bases, with 9 bases between them. The CDR3 covers 14 residues. DNA for the CDR3: TGTGCCAGCAGCTTGGGGCTAGGGACCTACGAGCAGTACTTC. Translating it yields CASSLGLGTYEQYF.

V gene TRBV5-4 combines with J gene TRBJ1-4; 7 nucleotides agree with TRBD1. V trimming: 4 bases; J trimming: 0 bases; junction bases outside the gene matches: 6. The CDR3 is 16 residues long. The germline V gene encodes CDR1 SGHNT and CDR2 YYREEE (reference sequence). The CDR3 here is CASSTGDTTTNEKLFF. As DNA, the CDR3 is TGTGCCAGCAGCACAGGGGACACCACAACTAATGAAAAACTGTTTTTT. Full variable domain (missing parts from reference TRBV5-4 and TRBJ1-4): ETGVTQSPTHLIKTRGQQVTLRCSSQSGHNTVSWYQQALGQGPQFIFQYYREEENGRGNFPPRFSGLQFPNYSSELNVNALELDDSALYLCASSTGDTTTNEKLFFGSGTQLSVL.

The chain carries TRBV30 and TRBJ1-3; D is perhaps TRBD1 (5 bases). This CDR3 region has 14 residues. V lost 3 bases and J 0 bases, leaving 9 bases between the germline ends. Germline V gene lookup returns CDR1 GTSNPN and CDR2 SVGIG (reference sequence). CDR3 sequence: CAWSAGASGNTIYF. For the CDR3, the DNA is TGTGCCTGGAGCGCCGGGGCCTCTGGAAACACCATATATTTT.

Here the CDR3 DNA reads TGTGCCAGCAGTTACTCACTCGTTAATGAAAAACTGTTTTTT. Protein sequence: CASSYSLVNEKLFF. The V and J genes are TRBV6-2 or TRBV6-3 and TRBJ1-4; no clear D gene. V shed 0 bases and J shed 4 bases, with 6 bases lying between them. In germline, CDR1 is MNHEY, CDR2 SVGEGT. This CDR3 comprises 14 residues.

The rearrangement joins TRBV5-5 to TRBJ2-3; D is unresolved. CDR3 length equals 12 residues. V lost 9 bases and J lost 0, with 8 bases in between. CDR1 is SGHKS, CDR2 YYEKEE, per germline (reference sequence). The CDR3 spells CATGPSTDTQYF. CDR3 DNA sequence: TGTGCCACCGGACCTAGCACAGATACGCAGTATTTT.

J is TRBJ2-3 and V is TRBV30, with TRBD2 matching 9 bases. The germline V gene encodes CDR1 GTSNPN and CDR2 SVGIG (reference sequence). Trimming took 0 bases from V and 3 from J; bases not matched to a gene: 7. The CDR3 is made up of 16 amino acids. The CDR3 sequence is CAWSVGAGGRTDTQYF. DNA of the CDR3: TGTGCCTGGAGTGTAGGGGCGGGAGGGAGGACAGATACGCAGTATTTT.

V is TRBV7-2 and J is TRBJ2-7; D call uncertain. Deletions cut 4 bases from V and 2 bases from J, with 12 bases between. This CDR3 spans 14 amino acids. CDR1 is SGHTA and CDR2 is FQGNSA in the germline V gene. CDR3 sequence (DNA): TGTGCCAGCAGCTCCACGTTTACGGCCTACGAGCAGTACTTC. This codes for CASSSTFTAYEQYF.

J is TRBJ1-1 and V is TRBV6-5, with D possibly TRBD1 on 5 matching bases. The CDR3 is 14 residues long. Trimming took 2 bases from V and 5 from J, leaving 12 bases between them. Per germline, CDR1 MNHEY and CDR2 SVGAGI. The DNA of the CDR3 is TGTGCCAGCAGTTACCGTGCAGGGCGGACTGAAGCTTTCTTT. Translation: CASSYRAGRTEAFF.

The chain couples TRBV2 to TRBJ1-5, with D perhaps matching TRBD1 (6 bases). The V end was cut by 2 bases, the J end by 9 bases, with 14 bases between. The CDR3 has 14 amino acids. The germline gives CDR1 SNHLY, CDR2 FYNNEI. The CDR3 loop reads CASSENREASPQHF. CDR3 DNA sequence: TGTGCCAGCAGTGAAAACAGGGAAGCATCGCCCCAGCATTTT. The complete variable domain, with remaining parts taken from reference TRBV2 and TRBJ1-5, reads EPEVTQTPSHQVTQMGQEVILRCVPISNHLYFYWYRQILGQKVEFLVSFYNNEISEKSEIFDDQFSVERPDGSNFTLKIRSTKLEDSAMYFCASSENREASPQHFGDGTRLSIL.

V gene TRBV7-2 combines with J gene TRBJ2-5; tentatively, D is TRBD2 (5 bases). This CDR3 contains 13 residues. Trimming took 3 bases from V and 7 from J, leaving 12 bases between them. From germline, CDR1 is SGHTA and CDR2 FQGNSA. CDR3 nucleotide sequence: TGTGCCAGCAGCTTTCGGGGTGAGGGGACCCAGTACTTC. This encodes CASSFRGEGTQYF.

The chain is built from TRBV9 and TRBJ1-5; no clear D gene. V lost 4 bases to trimming and J lost 5 bases, with 13 bases between them. This CDR3 contains 14 residues. Germline V CDR1 and CDR2: SGDLS, YYNGEE. The CDR3: CASSPDFVDQPQHF. The CDR3 nucleotides are TGTGCCAGCAGCCCCGACTTCGTTGATCAGCCCCAGCATTTT. The variable domain in full, completed from reference TRBV9 and TRBJ1-5, reads DSGVTQTPKHLITATGQRVTLRCSPRSGDLSVYWYQQSLDQGLQFLIQYYNGEERAKGNILERFSAQQFPDLHSELNLSSLELGDSALYFCASSPDFVDQPQHFGDGTRLSIL.

The V call is TRBV11-3, the J call TRBJ2-6, with D possibly TRBD1 on 6 matching bases. The CDR3 sequence is 17 residues long. Trimming took off 5 bases at V and 0 bases at J, with 14 bases between the two ends. Germline CDR1 reads SGHNT; CDR2 reads YENEEA. CDR3 nucleotides: TGTGCCAGCAGCCGCCGACAGGCAGACTCTGGGGCCAACGTCCTGACTTTC. Translating gives CASSRRQADSGANVLTF.

The J gene is TRBJ1-5, the V gene TRBV11-2; D gene ambiguous. This CDR3 contains 12 residues. Germline V lookup: CDR1 SGHAT, CDR2 FQNNGV. Trimming took 5 bases from V and 9 from J, leaving 11 bases between them. CDR3 protein: CASSPGVGPQHF. The CDR3 DNA reads as TGTGCCAGCAGCCCCGGGGTAGGGCCCCAGCATTTT. The whole variable domain, filled in from reference TRBV11-2 and TRBJ1-5, reads EAGVAQSPRYKIIEKRQSVAFWCNPISGHATLYWYQQILGQGPKLLIQFQNNGVVDDSQLPKDRFSAERLKGVDSTLKIQPAKLEDSAVYLCASSPGVGPQHFGDGTRLSIL.

The rearrangement joins TRBV4-2 to TRBJ2-3; the match to TRBD2 covers 14 bases. The CDR3 runs 14 residues. V lost 8 bases, J lost 5 bases, and 3 bases stayed unmatched. From germline, CDR1 is LGHNA and CDR2 YNFKEQ. Here the CDR3 reads CASAGLAGGDTQYF. For the CDR3, the DNA is TGTGCCAGCGCCGGACTAGCGGGGGGAGATACGCAGTATTTT.

This sequence joins TRBV7-8 and TRBJ1-1, with a possible D match to TRBD1 (6 bases). The length of the CDR3 is 16 residues. Germline loops: CDR1 SGHVS, CDR2 FQNEAQ. V was cut by 6 bases and J by 4 bases, with 21 bases left in between. For the CDR3, the DNA is TGTGCCAGCAGTCCCCGAAGGACAGCCTCGATCACTGAAGCTTTCTTT. This translates into CASSPRRTASITEAFF.

The chain couples TRBV4-1 to TRBJ2-5; D call uncertain. There are 13 residues in the CDR3. Trimming cost V 4 bases and J 2 bases, with 8 bases left between them. CDR1 and CDR2 from the germline V gene are MGHRA and YSYEKL. The CDR3 coding sequence is TGCGCCAGCAGCCTCCTCGTTCAAGAGACCCAGTACTTC. Its protein is CASSLLVQETQYF.

The chain recombines TRBV13 with TRBJ2-5, with D maybe TRBD2 (5 bases). The CDR3 length is 16 residues. Germline V gene lookup returns CDR1 PRHDT and CDR2 FYEKMQ (reference sequence). V lost 3 bases and J 3 bases, leaving 17 bases between the germline ends. The CDR3 DNA sequence: TGTGCCAGCAGCTTTCGAGGGCACGGATGGGAAGAGACCCAGTACTTC. The encoded protein is CASSFRGHGWEETQYF.

V usage is TRBV7-2 and J usage is TRBJ2-2; D possibly uses TRBD1 or TRBD2 (6 bases each). Germline values: CDR1 SGHTA, CDR2 FQGNSA. V lost 1 base to trimming and J lost 7 bases, with 7 bases between them. The CDR3 sequence is 13 residues long. The DNA of the CDR3 is TGTGCCAGCAGCTTAGAGGGGGGCGGGGAGCTGTTTTTT. It yields the protein CASSLEGGGELFF.

In the case of this clone: The junction and the germline gene differ at one end; a read error may be behind it. This chain connects TRBV19 to TRBJ1-1; D call uncertain. The CDR3 sequence is 14 residues long. CDR1 LNHDA and CDR2 SQIVND come from the germline V gene (reference sequence). The CDR3 nucleotides are TGTGCCAGTAGTATAGGCAGAACGAACGCTGAAGCTTTCTTT. Encoded protein: CASSIGRTNAEAFF.

The V gene is TRBV27, the J gene TRBJ2-5; D perhaps matches TRBD2 (6 bases). Germline CDR1 MNHEY, CDR2 SMNVEV (reference sequence). CDR3 length: 14 residues. V was shortened by 1 base and J by 1 base, with 7 bases between the two germline ends. In DNA form, the CDR3 reads TGTGCCAGCAGTTTATACGGGGGCCAAGAGACCCAGTACTTC. Amino acid sequence: CASSLYGGQETQYF.

The CDR3 nucleotides are TGTGCCAGCAGCATAAGTCGGGGGGCGGGCACAGATACGCAGTATTTT. It translates to CASSISRGAGTDTQYF. The chain couples TRBV5-4 to TRBJ2-3, with D possibly TRBD2 on 7 matching bases. The V gene lost 4 bases and the J gene lost 1 base, with 16 bases spanning the gap. This CDR3 spans 16 amino acids. CDR1 and CDR2 (germline): SGHNT, YYREEE (reference sequence).

This clone was observed a handful of times. The chain uses TRBV9 and TRBJ2-3, with 10 nucleotides matching TRBD2. V was pared by 2 bases and J by 2 bases, with 2 bases of the junction left unmatched. From germline, CDR1 is SGDLS and CDR2 YYNGEE. The CDR3 loop spans 15 amino acids. CDR3 amino acids: CASSVGLAATDTQYF. In DNA, the CDR3 is TGTGCCAGCAGCGTCGGACTAGCGGCCACAGATACGCAGTATTTT.

This chain uses TRBV3-1 (or the pseudogene TRBV3-2) with TRBJ2-7, with 10 bases matching TRBD2. This CDR3 has 16 amino acids. The germline CDR1 and CDR2 sequences are LGHDT and YNNKEL (reference sequence). After removal of 2 bases from V and 1 base from J, the junction contained 5 bases not matched to a gene. Here the CDR3 reads CASSQQSGRVSYEQYF. The CDR3, as DNA: TGTGCCAGCAGCCAACAAAGCGGGAGGGTATCCTACGAGCAGTACTTC.

This sequence joins TRBV19 and TRBJ2-3; D ambiguous. The germline V gene encodes CDR1 LNHDA and CDR2 SQIVND (reference sequence). The length of the CDR3 is 13 residues. V dropped 1 base and J dropped 2 bases, with 4 bases sitting between them. The CDR3 loop reads CASSIGFTDTQYF. CDR3 in DNA: TGTGCCAGTAGTATAGGATTCACAGATACGCAGTATTTT.

In nucleotides, the CDR3 is TGTGCCAGTAGTATCGGGACAGGGGGCCCAAAGCCCCAGCATTTT. Its translation is CASSIGTGGPKPQHF. V usage is TRBV19 and J usage is TRBJ1-5; 12 bases fit TRBD1. V shed 3 bases and J 8 bases; nucleotides not matched to a gene: 5. CDR1 and CDR2 from the germline V gene are LNHDA and SQIVND (reference sequence). CDR3 length: 15 amino acids.